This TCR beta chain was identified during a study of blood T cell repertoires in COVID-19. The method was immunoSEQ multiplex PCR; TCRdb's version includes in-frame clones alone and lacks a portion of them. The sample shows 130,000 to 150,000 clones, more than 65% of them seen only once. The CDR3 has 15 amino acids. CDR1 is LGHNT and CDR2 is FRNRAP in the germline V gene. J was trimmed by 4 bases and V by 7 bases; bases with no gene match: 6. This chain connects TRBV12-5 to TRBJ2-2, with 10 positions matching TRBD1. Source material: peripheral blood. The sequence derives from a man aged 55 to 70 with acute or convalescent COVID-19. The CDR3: CASAPGQGRTGELFF. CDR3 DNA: TGTGCTAGTGCTCCGGGACAGGGGCGCACCGGGGAGCTGTTTTTT.